Following are 21 T cell receptor beta chains from one sample sequenced in a study of T-cell reconstitution after alpha-beta-depleted transplantation in children. Using unique molecular identifiers, the investigators prepared the TCRbeta library. TCRdb re-derived calls from the PCR reads in MiXCR, one entry per CDR3 protein. The data show hundreds of thousands of distinct CDR3 sequences, 13% seen once. The sample was PBMCs, mostly from graft donor cells, taken 360 days after TCRalphabeta/CD19-depleted stem cell transplant. The receptors shown here come from a male patient between 10 and 17 years old who had a stem cell transplant for acute myeloid leukemia, so the T cells may come from the graft donor.

V gene TRBV7-3 combines with J gene TRBJ2-1; either TRBD1 or TRBD2 may fit D (9 bases each). CDR1 and CDR2 from the germline V gene are SGHTA and FQGTGA. This CDR3 contains 17 residues. Trimming took off 5 bases at V and 3 bases at J, with 20 bases between the two ends. CDR3 in amino acids: CASSLAGGTGYYNEQFF. Here the CDR3 DNA reads TGTGCCAGCAGCCTGGCGGGAGGGACAGGGTACTACAATGAGCAGTTCTTC.

This clonotype was observed a handful of times. The V and J genes are TRBV4-3 and TRBJ2-7; no definite D call. V lost 7 bases and J lost 4, with 11 bases in between. The germline CDR1 and CDR2 sequences are LGHNA and YSLEER. This CDR3 has 12 amino acids. The CDR3 region is CASIPVMYEQYF. CDR3 DNA sequence: TGCGCCAGCATCCCTGTTATGTACGAGCAGTACTTC.

The gene calls are TRBV7-9 and TRBJ2-5, with TRBD2 matching over 10 bases. The CDR3 length is 15 residues. V lost 7 bases to trimming and J lost 4 bases; unmatched junction nucleotides: 9. Germline-derived CDR1 and CDR2 are SEHNR and FQNEAQ (reference sequence). The CDR3 coding sequence is TGTGCCAGCACTAACCCAAGCGGGAGGGGAGAGACCCAGTACTTC. Translating it yields CASTNPSGRGETQYF.

Here the CDR3 DNA reads TGTGCCAGCAGTTTTCCGCCACCTAACTATGGCTACACCTTC. It translates to CASSFPPPNYGYTF. The V and J genes are TRBV28 and TRBJ1-2; D remains unclear. The CDR3 covers 14 residues. The V end lost 3 bases, the J end lost 0 bases, and 8 bases lay between the germline ends. Germline V lookup: CDR1 MDHEN, CDR2 SYDVKM.

This clonotype has more than one count but fewer than ten. V gene TRBV5-1 combines with J gene TRBJ2-7, with 7 nucleotides matching TRBD2. The CDR3 totals 16 residues. The J segment lost 3 bases and the V segment lost 4 bases, leaving 13 bases of the junction unmatched. In germline, CDR1 is SGHRS, CDR2 YFSETQ. The CDR3 loop reads CASSPLGGGTNYEQYF. The CDR3 bases are TGCGCCAGCAGCCCCCTTGGGGGAGGGACCAACTACGAGCAGTACTTC. Full variable domain (outside the CDR3, taken from reference TRBV5-1 and TRBJ2-7): KAGVTQTPRYLIKTRGQQVTLSCSPISGHRSVSWYQQTPGQGLQFLFEYFSETQRNKGNFPGRFSGRQFSNSRSEMNVSTLELGDSALYLCASSPLGGGTNYEQYFGPGTRLTVT.

This clonotype was seen a few times. J is TRBJ1-2 and V is TRBV27; D is unresolved. The V end lost 6 bases, the J end lost 5 bases, and 13 bases lay between the germline ends. The length of the CDR3 is 13 residues. The V gene's germline CDR1 is MNHEY and CDR2 SMNVEV (reference sequence). The CDR3 DNA is TGTGCCAGCAGGCCCCCGGGAGAGTATGGCTACACCTTC. As protein: CASRPPGEYGYTF.

A remark on this clonotype: A much larger clone differs by one base, so this may be a read error. The rearrangement links TRBV24-1 to TRBJ1-5; D is unresolved. The germline V gene encodes CDR1 KGHDR and CDR2 SFDVKD. Trimming took 5 bases from V and 4 from J, leaving 8 bases between them. The CDR3 loop spans 13 amino acids. The DNA for the CDR3 is TGTGCCACCAGTGGGGCTTCAAATCAGCCCCAGCATTTT. This encodes CATSGASNQPQHF.

This chain connects TRBV20-1 to TRBJ2-6, with D perhaps being TRBD1 or TRBD2 (6 bases each). V lost 6 bases, J lost 3 bases, and 15 bases lay in between. CDR1 is DFQATT, CDR2 SNEGSKA, per germline (reference sequence). There are 15 residues in the CDR3. As DNA, the CDR3 is TGCAGTGCCCCCCCGGGGGCCGTTGGGGCCAACGTCCTGACTTTC. Translating it yields CSAPPGAVGANVLTF.

The chain recombines TRBV20-1 with TRBJ2-5, with D possibly TRBD1 on 7 matching bases. The V and J ends lost 6 bases and 0 bases respectively, with 14 bases between them. CDR3 size: 14 residues. The germline V gene encodes CDR1 DFQATT and CDR2 SNEGSKA (reference sequence). CDR3 nucleotides: TGCAGTGCAACGCCAGGGGGGTACCAAGAGACCCAGTACTTC. It specifies CSATPGGYQETQYF.

This clonotype was seen more than once but under ten times. The rearrangement links TRBV29-1 to TRBJ1-2; 8 nucleotides match TRBD1. CDR3 length equals 14 residues. Germline-derived CDR1 and CDR2 are SQVTM and ANQGSEA. V trimming: 5 bases; J trimming: 3 bases; junction bases outside the gene matches: 8. CDR3 loop: CSVRADRDDYGYTF. CDR3 nucleotides: TGCAGCGTTCGGGCGGACAGGGATGACTATGGCTACACCTTC. The full variable domain, completed using reference TRBV29-1 and TRBJ1-2, is SAVISQKPSRDICQRGTSLTIQCQVDSQVTMMFWYRQQPGQSLTLIATANQGSEATYESGFVIDKFPISRPNLTFSTLTVSNMSPEDSSIYLCSVRADRDDYGYTFGSGTRLTVV.

The chain combines TRBV7-9 with TRBJ2-1, with 8 bases fitting TRBD2. The CDR3 totals 15 residues. CDR1 and CDR2 from the germline V gene are SEHNR and FQNEAQ (reference sequence). The junction had 9 bases not matched to a gene; V was cut back by 5 bases and J by 6 bases. The CDR3 sequence is CASSTLAGSGNEQFF. The CDR3 DNA sequence: TGTGCCAGCAGCACCTTAGCGGGATCTGGCAATGAGCAGTTCTTC.

This clonotype was detected only a few times. The chain links TRBV20-1 to TRBJ2-7; D gene unclear. Germline-derived CDR1 and CDR2 are DFQATT and SNEGSKA (reference sequence). The CDR3 contains 13 residues. Trimming took 6 bases from V and 2 from J, leaving 14 bases between them. CDR3 sequence: CSAPRPDTYEQYF. The CDR3 DNA reads TGCAGTGCCCCGAGACCGGATACCTACGAGCAGTACTTC.

This clonotype was recorded at least ten times. The rearrangement links TRBV28 to TRBJ2-7; TRBD2 aligns across 7 bases. Germline V gene lookup returns CDR1 MDHEN and CDR2 SYDVKM. V was clipped by 7 bases and J by 2 bases; unmatched bases: 5. This CDR3 is 13 amino acids long. CDR3 DNA sequence: TGTGCCAGCACCCTAGGACTAGCCTACGAGCAGTACTTC. Protein: CASTLGLAYEQYF.

V gene TRBV20-1 combines with J gene TRBJ2-1; maybe TRBD1 (5 bases). This CDR3 has 16 residues. V lost 0 bases and J 4 bases, leaving 16 bases between the germline ends. The germline gives CDR1 DFQATT, CDR2 SNEGSKA (reference sequence). The CDR3: CSARDRYGARYNEQFF. CDR3 sequence (DNA): TGCAGTGCTAGAGATCGGTATGGGGCTCGTTACAATGAGCAGTTCTTC.

This clonotype was detected many times. The chain links TRBV7-2 to TRBJ2-1; D unresolved. The CDR3 runs 15 residues. The V gene's germline CDR1 is SGHTA and CDR2 FQGNSA. V was trimmed by 0 bases and J by 0 bases, leaving 6 bases between them. The CDR3 sequence is CASSLAETSYNEQFF. The CDR3 coding sequence is TGTGCCAGCAGCTTAGCGGAAACCTCCTACAATGAGCAGTTCTTC.

V is TRBV20-1 and J is TRBJ1-1; D gene unclear. The CDR3 covers 14 residues. V shed 5 bases and J shed 0 bases, with 13 bases lying between them. CDR1 is DFQATT and CDR2 is SNEGSKA in the germline V gene (reference sequence). CDR3 sequence: CSAEASRVNTEAFF. CDR3 DNA sequence: TGCAGTGCTGAGGCTTCGCGGGTGAACACTGAAGCTTTCTTT.

This chain uses TRBV6-1 with TRBJ2-1; D is perhaps TRBD2 (5 bases). Germline CDR1 MNHNS, CDR2 SASEGT. The CDR3 has 16 amino acids. V was pared by 1 base and J by 3 bases, with 13 bases between. The DNA for the CDR3 is TGTGCCAGCAGTGAAGTTGAGGGTCTCTTCTACAATGAGCAGTTCTTC. It codes for CASSEVEGLFYNEQFF.

This clonotype came up a few times. This chain joins TRBV27 and TRBJ2-2; 7 nucleotides align to TRBD1. V shed 5 bases and J 4 bases; nucleotides not matched to a gene: 7. Germline loops: CDR1 MNHEY, CDR2 SMNVEV (reference sequence). The length of the CDR3 is 15 residues. The CDR3 here is CASSIATGSTGELFF. The CDR3 DNA reads as TGTGCCAGCAGTATCGCGACAGGGTCCACCGGGGAGCTGTTTTTT.

The CDR3 loop reads CAWRDIRGILSNQPQHF. In DNA, the CDR3 is TGTGCCTGGAGAGATATCCGGGGGATCCTAAGCAATCAGCCCCAGCATTTT. This chain links TRBV30 with TRBJ1-5; D is perhaps TRBD1 (5 bases). Trimming pared 3 bases from V and 1 base from J, leaving 19 bases between. The CDR3 sequence is 17 residues long. Germline CDR1 GTSNPN, CDR2 SVGIG (reference sequence). Full variable domain (missing parts from reference TRBV30 and TRBJ1-5): SQTIHQWPATLVQPVGSPLSLECTVEGTSNPNLYWYRQAAGRGLQLLFYSVGIGQISSEVPQNLSASRPQDRQFILSSKKLLLSDSGFYLCAWRDIRGILSNQPQHFGDGTRLSIL.

This clonotype was seen more than once but under ten times. V usage is TRBV5-1 and J usage is TRBJ1-5, with 10 bases aligning to TRBD1. CDR3 length: 15 residues. CDR1 and CDR2 from the germline V gene are SGHRS and YFSETQ. The V segment lost 4 bases and the J segment 4 bases; nucleotides outside the gene matches: 5. The CDR3 bases are TGCGCCAGCAGCCCAGGGGACAGGGGAAATCAGCCCCAGCATTTT. As protein: CASSPGDRGNQPQHF.

There are a few counts of this clonotype. The chain is built from TRBV7-8 and TRBJ2-1; 9 nucleotides match TRBD2. CDR3 size: 16 residues. Germline V gives CDR1 SGHVS, CDR2 FQNEAQ. J gave up 2 bases and V 4 bases, and 6 bases lay outside the gene matches. The CDR3 DNA sequence: TGTGCCAGCAGCTCTTGGACTAGCGCGACCTACAATGAGCAGTTCTTC. Encoded protein: CASSSWTSATYNEQFF.